This TCR beta chain was identified in a study of Ad26.COV2.S vaccination and SARS-CoV-2 variants. The treatment: around 19 received Ad26.COV2.S at low or high dose, single or two shots; about 5 received placebo; per-sample allocation not given. The samples date from day 63 after the first vaccine or placebo injection. Measured with immunoSEQ multiplex PCR; TCRdb has only the in-frame clones, and not every one. The top ten clones hold less than 3.5% of a sample with around 250,000 clones, around 88% of them seen once. Deletions cut 5 bases from V and 5 bases from J, with 9 bases between. The CDR3 contains 12 residues.

The TCR originated in a person aged 18-65 years who received the Ad26.COV2.S COVID-19 vaccine or a placebo. This specimen consisted of peripheral blood, obtained in a trial of Ad26.COV2.S vaccine versus placebo. V and J are TRBV12-3 or TRBV12-4 and TRBJ1-2; no definite D call. The CDR3: CASSAVVYGYTF. The CDR3 DNA sequence: TGTGCCAGCAGTGCGGTTGTTTATGGCTACACCTTC.